This TCR beta chain comes out of a study of shared clonotypes between healthy human individuals. TCRdb's table, derived via immunoSEQ multiplex PCR, lists solely in-frame clones and lacks some. The sample includes 1,500,000 or so clones, roughly 96% of them seen just once. Trimming pared 0 bases from V and 4 bases from J, leaving 12 bases between. This CDR3 has 15 residues. In germline, CDR1 is MNHEY, CDR2 SVGAGI. The source material was naive CD4+ T cells sorted from blood. As to subset: CD45RA+ positively selected. The chain employs TRBV6-5 and TRBJ1-2, with D possibly TRBD1 on 5 matching bases. The sequence came from a man aged 30 to 45 in good health. In nucleotides, the CDR3 is TGTGCCAGCAGTTACTCGGTCGGACACTCCTATGGCTACACCTTC. Translation: CASSYSVGHSYGYTF.